This TCR beta chain came from a study of Tregs in tolerant kidney transplant recipients. Background on the study: Mixed chimerism was transient after nonmyeloablative marrow transplants from related graft donors. Points from the study as a whole: Few patients were studied, so findings need validation in larger groups. Donor-specific Treg expansion exceeded global Treg expansion in tolerant patients, suggesting antigen drive.

Thawed PBMCs were FACS-sorted into unstimulated CD4+CD25+CD127- regulatory T cells, CD4+CD25- non-regulatory cells, CD4 and CD8 cells. Comments on this clone: Antigen specificity is unknown.

Only in-frame clones appear in the TCRdb table, and some are missing; sequencing was by immunoSEQ multiplex PCR. Here the sample spans about 77,000 clones, 95% to 98% being singletons. Trimming took off 3 bases at V and 6 bases at J, with 7 bases between the two ends. Germline V gene data show CDR1 as SGHNT and CDR2 as YYREEE (reference sequence). CDR3 size: 13 residues. The chain employs TRBV5-4 and TRBJ1-6, with D possibly TRBD1 on 5 matching bases. The material was CD4+ T cells from blood, obtained before the transplant. This receptor was identified in a human donor who received a combined kidney and bone marrow transplant. This chain's CDR3 is CASSWGGNSPLHF. As DNA, the CDR3 is TGTGCCAGCAGCTGGGGGGGTAATTCACCCCTCCACTTT.